The source of this T cell receptor beta chain is a study of cytomegalovirus exposure and HLA in healthy donors. The germline V gene has CDR1 LGHNA and CDR2 YSLEER. Trimming removed 1 base at V and 0 bases at J, with 16 bases between. The CDR3 spans 18 residues. The PCR was carried out with 60 Vbeta primers and 13 Jbeta primers. Assay: immunoSEQ multiplex PCR; the TCRdb copy retains only in-frame clones and omits some. The repertoire holds approximately 130,000 clones, with about 83% as singletons. Sequenced input: PBMCs. This clonotype originated in a girl under 10 years old in good health and CMV-seronegative. V and J are TRBV4-3 and TRBJ1-3; weak D call: TRBD1 (6 bases). The CDR3 DNA is TGCGCCAGCAGCCAAGGTAGATTTCCAGGGGACTCTGGAAACACCATATATTTT. Translated: CASSQGRFPGDSGNTIYF.